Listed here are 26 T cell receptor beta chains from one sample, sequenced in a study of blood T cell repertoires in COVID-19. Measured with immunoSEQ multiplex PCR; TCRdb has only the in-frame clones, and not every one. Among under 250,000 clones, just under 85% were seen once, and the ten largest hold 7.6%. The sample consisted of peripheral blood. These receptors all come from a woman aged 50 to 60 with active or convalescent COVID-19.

The CDR3 bases are TGTGCCAGCAGCTTGCGACAGGGGACTTTGGGGCAGTACGTC. Translation gives CASSLRQGTLGQYV. The J gene is TRBJ2-7, the V gene TRBV5-6, with 8 bases fitting TRBD1. V was pared by 1 base and J by 9 bases, with 9 bases of the junction left unmatched. Germline assignment: CDR1 SGHDT and CDR2 YYEEEE. The CDR3 totals 14 residues.

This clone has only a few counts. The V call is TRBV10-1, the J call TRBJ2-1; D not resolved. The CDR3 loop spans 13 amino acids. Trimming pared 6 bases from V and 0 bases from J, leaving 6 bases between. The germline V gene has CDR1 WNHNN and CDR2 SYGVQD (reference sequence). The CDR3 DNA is TGCGCCAGCAGACCCAGCTCCTACAATGAGCAGTTCTTC. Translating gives CASRPSSYNEQFF.

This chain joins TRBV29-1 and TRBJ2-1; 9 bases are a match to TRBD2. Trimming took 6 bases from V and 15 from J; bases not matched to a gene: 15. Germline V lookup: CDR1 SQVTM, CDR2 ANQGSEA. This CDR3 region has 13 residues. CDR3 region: CSVTTLTSGPWFF. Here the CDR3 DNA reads TGCAGCGTGACCACCTTGACTAGCGGCCCTTGGTTCTTC.

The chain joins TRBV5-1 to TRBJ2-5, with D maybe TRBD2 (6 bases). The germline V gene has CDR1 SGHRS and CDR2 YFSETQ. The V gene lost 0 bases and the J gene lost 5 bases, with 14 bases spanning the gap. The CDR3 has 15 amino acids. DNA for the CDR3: TGCGCCAGCAGCTTGGTTCGGGAGTTCGGGGAGACCCAGTACTTC. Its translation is CASSLVREFGETQYF.

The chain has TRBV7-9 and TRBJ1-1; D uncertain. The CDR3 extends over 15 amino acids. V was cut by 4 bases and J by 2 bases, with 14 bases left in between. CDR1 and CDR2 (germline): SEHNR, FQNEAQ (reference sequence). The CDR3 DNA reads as TGTGCCAGCAGCTCCCGGGTCGCGCGCAACACTGAAGCTTTCTTT. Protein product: CASSSRVARNTEAFF.

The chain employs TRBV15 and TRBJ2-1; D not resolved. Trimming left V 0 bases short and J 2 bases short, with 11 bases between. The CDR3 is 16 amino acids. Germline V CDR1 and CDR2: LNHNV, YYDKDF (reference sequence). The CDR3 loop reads CATSRDDTAAYNEQFF. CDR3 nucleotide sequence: TGTGCCACCAGCAGAGATGACACCGCAGCCTACAATGAGCAGTTCTTC.

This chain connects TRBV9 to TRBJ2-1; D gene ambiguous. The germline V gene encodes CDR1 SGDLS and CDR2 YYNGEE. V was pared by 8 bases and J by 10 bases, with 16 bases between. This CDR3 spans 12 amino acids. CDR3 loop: CASTDTELEQFF. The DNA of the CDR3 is TGTGCCAGTACTGACACGGAATTGGAGCAGTTCTTC.

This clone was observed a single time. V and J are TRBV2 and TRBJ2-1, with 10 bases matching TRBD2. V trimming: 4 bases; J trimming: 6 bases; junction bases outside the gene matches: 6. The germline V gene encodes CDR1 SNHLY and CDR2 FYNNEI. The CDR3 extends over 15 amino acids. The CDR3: CASSGQRGGPNEQFF. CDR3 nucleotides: TGTGCCAGCAGTGGACAGCGGGGGGGCCCCAATGAGCAGTTCTTC. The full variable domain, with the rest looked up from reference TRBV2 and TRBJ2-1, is EPEVTQTPSHQVTQMGQEVILRCVPISNHLYFYWYRQILGQKVEFLVSFYNNEISEKSEIFDDQFSVERPDGSNFTLKIRSTKLEDSAMYFCASSGQRGGPNEQFFGPGTRLTVL.

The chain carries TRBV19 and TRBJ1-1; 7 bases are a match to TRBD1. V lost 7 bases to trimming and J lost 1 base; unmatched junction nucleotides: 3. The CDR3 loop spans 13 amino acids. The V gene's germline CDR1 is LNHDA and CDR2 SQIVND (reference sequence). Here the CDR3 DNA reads TGTGCCAGTAAAGACAGGGAGAACACTGAAGCTTTCTTT. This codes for CASKDRENTEAFF.

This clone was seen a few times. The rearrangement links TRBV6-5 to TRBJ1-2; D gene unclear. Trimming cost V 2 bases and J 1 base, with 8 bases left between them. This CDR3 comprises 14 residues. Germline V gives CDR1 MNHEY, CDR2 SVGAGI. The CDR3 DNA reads TGTGCCAGCAGTTACGGTGGGAGTAACTATGGCTACACCTTC. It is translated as CASSYGGSNYGYTF.

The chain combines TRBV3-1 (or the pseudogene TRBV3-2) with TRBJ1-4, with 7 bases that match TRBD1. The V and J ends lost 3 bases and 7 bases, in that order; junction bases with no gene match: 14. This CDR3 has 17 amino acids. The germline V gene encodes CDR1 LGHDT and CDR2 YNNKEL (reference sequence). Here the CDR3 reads CASSQAGGTQGGEKLFF. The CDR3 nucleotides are TGTGCCAGCAGCCAGGCAGGGGGTACTCAGGGTGGTGAAAAACTGTTTTTT.

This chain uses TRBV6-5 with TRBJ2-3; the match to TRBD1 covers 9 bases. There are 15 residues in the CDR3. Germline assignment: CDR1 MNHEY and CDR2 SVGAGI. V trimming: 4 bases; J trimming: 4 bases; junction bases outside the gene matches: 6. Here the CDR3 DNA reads TGTGCCAGCAGTTCCCGGGACAGGGTCGCAGATACGCAGTATTTT. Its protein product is CASSSRDRVADTQYF.

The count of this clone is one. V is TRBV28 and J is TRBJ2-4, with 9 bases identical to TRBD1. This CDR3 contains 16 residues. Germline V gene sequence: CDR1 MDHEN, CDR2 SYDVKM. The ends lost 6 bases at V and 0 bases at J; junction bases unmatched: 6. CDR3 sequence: CASSRDRDIAKNIQYF. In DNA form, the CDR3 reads TGTGCCAGCAGCCGGGACAGGGATATAGCCAAAAACATTCAGTACTTC.

The CDR3, as DNA: TGTGCCAGCAGCCAAGATAGCAACGGAGTAGAAGAGCAGTTCTTC. Residues: CASSQDSNGVEEQFF. This sequence joins TRBV4-2 and TRBJ2-1; no clear D. Germline V gene data show CDR1 as LGHNA and CDR2 as YNFKEQ. The CDR3 sequence is 15 residues long. Trimming cost V 0 bases and J 10 bases, with 16 bases left between them.

CDR3 sequence (DNA): TGTGCCAGCACCTTAGACAGGGTGCAACGAGATCAGCCCCAGCATTTT. As protein: CASTLDRVQRDQPQHF. The rearrangement links TRBV2 to TRBJ1-5; 7 positions agree with TRBD1. Trimming cost V 7 bases and J 5 bases; bases outside gene matches: 14. Per the germline V gene, CDR1 is SNHLY and CDR2 is FYNNEI. CDR3 length: 16 residues. The whole variable domain, filled in from reference TRBV2 and TRBJ1-5, reads EPEVTQTPSHQVTQMGQEVILRCVPISNHLYFYWYRQILGQKVEFLVSFYNNEISEKSEIFDDQFSVERPDGSNFTLKIRSTKLEDSAMYFCASTLDRVQRDQPQHFGDGTRLSIL.

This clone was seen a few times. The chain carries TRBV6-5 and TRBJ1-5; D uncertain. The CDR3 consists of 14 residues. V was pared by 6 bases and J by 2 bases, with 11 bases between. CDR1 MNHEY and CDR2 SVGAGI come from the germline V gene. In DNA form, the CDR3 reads TGTGCCAGCAGGAGGGTAGGGCGCAATCAGCCCCAGCATTTT. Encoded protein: CASRRVGRNQPQHF.

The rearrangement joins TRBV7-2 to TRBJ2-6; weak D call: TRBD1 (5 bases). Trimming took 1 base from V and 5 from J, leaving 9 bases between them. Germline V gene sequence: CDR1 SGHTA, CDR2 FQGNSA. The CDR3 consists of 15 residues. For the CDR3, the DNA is TGTGCCAGCAGCTTAGACCAGGGCTGGGCCAACGTCCTGACTTTC. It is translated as CASSLDQGWANVLTF.

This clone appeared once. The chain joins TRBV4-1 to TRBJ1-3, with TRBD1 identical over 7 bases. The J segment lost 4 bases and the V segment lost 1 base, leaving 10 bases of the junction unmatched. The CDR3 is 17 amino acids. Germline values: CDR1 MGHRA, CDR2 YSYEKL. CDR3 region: CASSQGAQGEEGNTIYF. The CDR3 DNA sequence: TGCGCCAGCAGCCAAGGGGCCCAGGGGGAAGAAGGAAACACCATATATTTT.

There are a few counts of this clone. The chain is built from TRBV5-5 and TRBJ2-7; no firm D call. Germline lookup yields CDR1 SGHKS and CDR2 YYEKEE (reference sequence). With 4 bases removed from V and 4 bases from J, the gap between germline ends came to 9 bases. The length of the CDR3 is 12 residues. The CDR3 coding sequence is TGTGCCAGCAGCCTGAACCTATACGAGCAGTACTTC. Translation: CASSLNLYEQYF.

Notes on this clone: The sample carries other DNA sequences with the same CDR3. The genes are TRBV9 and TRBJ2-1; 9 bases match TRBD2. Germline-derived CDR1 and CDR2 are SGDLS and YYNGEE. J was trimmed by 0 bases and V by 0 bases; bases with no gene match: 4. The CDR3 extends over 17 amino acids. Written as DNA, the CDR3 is TGTGCCAGCAGCGTAGGGCTAGCGGGATCCTCCTACAATGAGCAGTTCTTC. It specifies CASSVGLAGSSYNEQFF. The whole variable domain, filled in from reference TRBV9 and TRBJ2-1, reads DSGVTQTPKHLITATGQRVTLRCSPRSGDLSVYWYQQSLDQGLQFLIQYYNGEERAKGNILERFSAQQFPDLHSELNLSSLELGDSALYFCASSVGLAGSSYNEQFFGPGTRLTVL.

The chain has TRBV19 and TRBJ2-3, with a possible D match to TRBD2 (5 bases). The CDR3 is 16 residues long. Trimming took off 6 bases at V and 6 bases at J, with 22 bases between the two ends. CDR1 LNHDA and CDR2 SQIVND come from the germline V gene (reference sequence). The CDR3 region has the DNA TGTGCCAGTAGCCGCCGGGTTGGTGGGAGTTGGGATACGCAGTATTTT. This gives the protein CASSRRVGGSWDTQYF.

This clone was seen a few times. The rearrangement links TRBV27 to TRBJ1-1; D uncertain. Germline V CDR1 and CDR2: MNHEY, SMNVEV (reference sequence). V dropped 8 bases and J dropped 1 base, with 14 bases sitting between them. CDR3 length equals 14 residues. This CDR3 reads CASQSSDTNTEAFF. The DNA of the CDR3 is TGTGCCAGCCAGTCCTCAGACACGAACACTGAAGCTTTCTTT.

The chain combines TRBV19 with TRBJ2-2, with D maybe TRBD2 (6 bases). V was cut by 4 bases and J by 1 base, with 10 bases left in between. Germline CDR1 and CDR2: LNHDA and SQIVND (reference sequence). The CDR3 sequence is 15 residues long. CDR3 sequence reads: CASSNGGGNTGELFF. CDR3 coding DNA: TGTGCCAGTAGTAATGGGGGAGGGAACACCGGGGAGCTGTTTTTT.

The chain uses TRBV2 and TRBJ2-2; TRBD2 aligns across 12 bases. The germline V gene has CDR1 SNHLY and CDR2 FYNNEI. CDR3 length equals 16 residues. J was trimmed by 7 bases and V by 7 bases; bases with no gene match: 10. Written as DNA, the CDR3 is TGTGCCAGCACCATAGGACTAGCGGGACGTGGCGGGGAGCTGTTTTTT. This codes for CASTIGLAGRGGELFF. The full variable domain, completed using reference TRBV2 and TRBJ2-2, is EPEVTQTPSHQVTQMGQEVILRCVPISNHLYFYWYRQILGQKVEFLVSFYNNEISEKSEIFDDQFSVERPDGSNFTLKIRSTKLEDSAMYFCASTIGLAGRGGELFFGEGSRLTVL.

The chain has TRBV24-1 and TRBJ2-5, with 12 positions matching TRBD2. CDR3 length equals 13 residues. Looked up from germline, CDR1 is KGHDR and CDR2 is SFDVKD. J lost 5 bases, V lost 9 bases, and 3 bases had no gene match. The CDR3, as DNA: TGTGCCACCGGACTAGCGGGGCATGAGACCCAGTACTTC. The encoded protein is CATGLAGHETQYF.

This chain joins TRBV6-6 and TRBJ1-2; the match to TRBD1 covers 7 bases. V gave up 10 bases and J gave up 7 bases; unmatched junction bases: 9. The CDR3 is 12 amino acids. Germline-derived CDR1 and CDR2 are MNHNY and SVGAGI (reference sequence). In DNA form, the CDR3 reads TGTGCCATCTCAACAGGGGCCCGTGGCTACACCTTC. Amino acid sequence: CAISTGARGYTF.